The entry that follows covers one TCR beta chain sequence. What this receptor recognizes is not known. Qualities for individual bases were not recorded, and no much larger clone is one base off. These data originate in a study of T cell responses to AZD1222 COVID-19 vaccine (dated by TCRdb to about 2021). Describing the broader study: A total of about 240 trial participants underwent TCR sequencing, of whom 207 received two doses of AZD1222 and around 26 received two doses of the MenACWY control vaccine. Enrollment into the trials was organized by age into subgroups of 18-55, 56-69 and 70-plus years, and those subgroups contained about 160, 30 and 59 TCR-sequenced participants, respectively.

The CDR3 regions of human TCRbeta chains were analyzed by immunosequencing. On the study's bioinformatics: Repertoire TCRs were matched against a reference library of SARS-CoV-2-specific TCRs generated with the MIRA antigen-specificity platform. Breadth was defined as the fraction of unique TCRs that were SARS-CoV-2-associated. Depth was defined as the fraction of total T cells that were SARS-CoV-2-associated. Using the MIRA data, each spike-specific TCR was assigned both to the spike region to which the TCR was reactive and to a CD4 or CD8 class. Log10-transformed breadth and depth values were compared by one-way ANOVA with Sidak's multiple comparisons tests. Drawn from immuneACCESS, this table holds only the in-frame rearrangements with V and J called that TCRdb kept. Clones are partly lost; checked studies trace under half to an unresolved V gene and leave the rest unexplained. D and trimming come from the DNA, and the V and J calls and clone size come from that table. The sample profile shows approximately 89,000 clones; about 90% of them were found once. In total, the top ten clones hold about 4.9% of the sample.

There are 12 amino acids in the CDR3, from cysteine to phenylalanine inclusive. This entry keeps only the CDR3 DNA: 36 bases, framed from base 1. V drops 4 bases and J drops 2 bases, leaving 4 bases in between. CDR1 and CDR2, per the germline V gene (reference sequence), are SGHKS and YYEKEE. This sample's time point label indicates: baseline before first vaccination. Explained via the paper, the treatment or condition label denotes: meningococcal conjugate vaccine given as trial control. Vaccinee samples were obtained from the UK trials COV001 and COV002, which included a single-blind randomized controlled phase 2/3 trial of AZD1222 (ChAdOx1 nCoV-19) in healthy adults. Trial participant PBMC samples were collected at day 0 and day 28 after the second dose for TCRbeta chain sequencing. Overall results and qualifications from the work: Because no day 14 peak-response samples were available, the repertoires could be characterized only after the peak T cell response. The whole spike protein was spanned by vaccine-associated CD4 TCRs, and dominant responses were seen in regions 160-218 and 743-854. Participants were mostly white British and included more females than males, and it was suggested by the authors that clonal diversity may have been underestimated. After two AZD1222 doses, both the breadth and the depth of spike-specific TCRs were significantly higher than at day 0 and than in MenACWY recipients. The 56-69-year group was small, and its depth increase did not reach significance, likely because of low power. Conclusions about previously exposed vaccinees are limited, since just a handful of AZD1222 recipients were seropositive for SARS-CoV-2 at baseline. Epitopes outside the regions mutated in the B.1.351 and B.1.1.7 variants were reportedly recognized by nearly half of the unique spike-specific TCRs.

This clonotype was sampled from an adult in good health. Sequences were derived from peripheral blood, sampled on day 0 of MenACWY control vaccination. The chain is made from TRBV5-5 and TRBJ2-1; the D gene lacks a confident call. The bases read TGTGCCAGCAGCGAGGCCTACAATGAGCAGTTCTTC. Translated, it gives CASSEAYNEQFF.